One and the same sample provided the 19 T cell receptor beta chains below, sequenced in a study of T cell repertoires in aging, cancer and after chemotherapy. Amplification of TCR beta used genomic DNA extracted from peripheral blood. Multiplex touch-down PCR with TRB-A/B primers amplified rearranged V-D-J TRB sequences. Using its own MiXCR run on the multiplex PCR reads, TCRdb lists one record per CDR3 protein. Among some 7,900 distinct CDR3 sequences listed, 25% to 35% were seen once. The sample comprised blood. These receptors were collected from a human donor in good health.

The CDR3 nucleotides are TGTGCCTGGAGTGTAAGCCCGAACACTGAAGCTTTCTTT. Translating gives CAWSVSPNTEAFF. The J gene is TRBJ1-1, the V gene TRBV30; D remains ambiguous. V lost 0 bases and J 1 base, leaving 6 bases between the germline ends. Germline V CDR1 and CDR2: GTSNPN, SVGIG (reference sequence). This CDR3 has 13 residues.

V gene TRBV30 combines with J gene TRBJ2-1; D uncertain. Deletions cut 2 bases from V and 4 bases from J, with 12 bases between. The CDR3 extends over 14 amino acids. Germline CDR1 is GTSNPN and CDR2 is SVGIG (reference sequence). CDR3 coding DNA: TGTGCCTGGAGTAGTAAACAGACTTACAATGAGCAGTTCTTC. Its translation is CAWSSKQTYNEQFF.

V usage is TRBV10-3 and J usage is TRBJ2-3, with D perhaps TRBD2 (6 bases). The CDR3 spans 15 residues. Germline CDR1 reads ENHRY; CDR2 reads SYGVKD. V lost 2 bases to trimming and J lost 2 bases, with 11 bases between them. CDR3 nucleotide sequence: TGTGCCATCAGTGAGGGGGCGGGGAACACAGATACGCAGTATTTT. Translating it yields CAISEGAGNTDTQYF.

This clonotype is medium-sized by share. The chain combines TRBV6-5 with TRBJ2-2; no firm D call. The V end was cut by 6 bases, the J end by 5 bases, with 19 bases between. There are 16 residues in the CDR3. Germline V gene lookup returns CDR1 MNHEY and CDR2 SVGAGI. CDR3 amino acids: CASRRLPREITGELFF. CDR3 bases: TGTGCCAGCAGGCGATTACCCCGAGAGATAACCGGGGAGCTGTTTTTT.

This clonotype came up a few times. The CDR3 DNA follows: TGTGCCAGCAGCTTGGGTATATACAATGAGCAGTTCTTC. It translates to CASSLGIYNEQFF. The chain couples TRBV5-6 to TRBJ2-1; D unresolved. V lost 0 bases and J lost 4, with 5 bases in between. Germline V CDR1 and CDR2: SGHDT, YYEEEE. The CDR3 sequence is 13 residues long.

This rearrangement joins TRBV27 to TRBJ2-4; D remains unclear. Per germline, CDR1 MNHEY and CDR2 SMNVEV (reference sequence). Trimming shortened V by 0 bases and J by 3 bases, and 9 bases separated the two germline ends. The CDR3 loop spans 15 amino acids. The CDR3 spells CASSLSAQDKNIQYF. The CDR3 DNA sequence: TGTGCCAGCAGTTTATCAGCCCAGGACAAAAACATTCAGTACTTC.

This clonotype was found once. The chain has TRBV11-2 and TRBJ2-1; D possibly corresponds to TRBD2 (6 bases). V was cut by 7 bases and J by 4 bases, with 11 bases left in between. The CDR3 covers 13 residues. In germline, CDR1 is SGHAT, CDR2 FQNNGV. The CDR3 region is CASTNGGYNEQFF. CDR3 DNA: TGTGCCAGCACAAACGGGGGTTACAATGAGCAGTTCTTC.

The chain combines TRBV12-3 or TRBV12-4 with TRBJ1-1, with D possibly TRBD1 on 5 matching bases. This CDR3 comprises 18 residues. The V end was cut by 0 bases, the J end by 0 bases, with 17 bases between. Here the CDR3 DNA reads TGTGCCAGCAGTTTAGCGTCTTTGGGGGGTCGGATGAACACTGAAGCTTTCTTT. Translating it yields CASSLASLGGRMNTEAFF.

This clonotype has more than one count but fewer than ten. The CDR3 sequence: CSVEVRRGRGTDTQYF. CDR3 coding DNA: TGCAGCGTTGAAGTTAGACGGGGCCGGGGCACAGATACGCAGTATTTT. The chain employs TRBV29-1 and TRBJ2-3; D may correspond to TRBD1 or TRBD2 (5 bases each). The CDR3 consists of 16 residues. V lost 1 base and J 1 base, leaving 15 bases between the germline ends. The germline gives CDR1 SQVTM, CDR2 ANQGSEA.

This chain joins TRBV4-1 and TRBJ2-1; a possible D gene is TRBD2 (5 bases). Germline V CDR1 and CDR2: MGHRA, YSYEKL. V lost 0 bases, J lost 8 bases, and 8 bases lay in between. The CDR3 length is 13 residues. CDR3 protein: CASSQESGDEQFF. Written as DNA, the CDR3 is TGCGCCAGCAGCCAAGAATCCGGGGATGAGCAGTTCTTC.

Remarks on this clonotype: One end of the junction does not line up with germline, which may come from a read error. The chain uses TRBV12-3 or TRBV12-4 and TRBJ1-3; tentatively, D is TRBD1 (5 bases). The CDR3 consists of 16 residues. Written as DNA, the CDR3 is TGTGCCAGCACTTTACGCCACTCGGGGCCTGGAAACACCATATATTTT. Its protein product is CASTLRHSGPGNTIYF.

The V gene is TRBV6-6, the J gene TRBJ1-1; 7 bases fit TRBD1. This CDR3 comprises 14 residues. CDR1 and CDR2 from the germline V gene are MNHNY and SVGAGI (reference sequence). V shed 8 bases, J shed 5 bases, and the junction held 11 bases outside the gene matches. The chain's CDR3 is CASSREGAFTEAFF. The CDR3 DNA follows: TGTGCCAGCTCTAGAGAGGGGGCTTTTACTGAAGCTTTCTTT.

The chain carries TRBV5-6 and TRBJ2-7; TRBD1 is a possible D gene (6 bases). The CDR3 runs 15 residues. CDR1 is SGHDT and CDR2 is YYEEEE in the germline V gene. The V and J ends lost 4 bases and 3 bases respectively, with 17 bases between them. The CDR3 DNA reads as TGTGCCAGCAGCCAAGATCCGACAGGCCGCTACGAGCAGTACTTC. Translation gives CASSQDPTGRYEQYF.

This clonotype came up a few times. The CDR3 region has the DNA TGTGCCAGCAGCTTAGGATCGTCCCGCCGGGGAAACGAGCAGTACTTC. Residues: CASSLGSSRRGNEQYF. The chain combines TRBV11-1 with TRBJ2-7; tentative D call: TRBD2 (5 bases). CDR1 is SGHAT, CDR2 FQDESV, per germline (reference sequence). This CDR3 has 16 residues. Deletions cut 1 base from V and 5 bases from J, with 18 bases between.

The rearrangement uses TRBV11-1 and TRBJ1-1; D may be TRBD1 (5 bases). Between the trimmed V and J ends, which lost 6 bases and 2 bases, there was a span of 16 bases. The CDR3 contains 15 residues. The germline gives CDR1 SGHAT, CDR2 FQDESV (reference sequence). CDR3 region: CASSGVAGFNTEAFF. DNA of the CDR3: TGTGCCAGCAGTGGAGTGGCAGGGTTTAACACTGAAGCTTTCTTT.

This clonotype is medium-sized in the sample. This chain links TRBV19 with TRBJ1-5, with D possibly TRBD1 on 5 matching bases. This CDR3 contains 14 residues. V lost 2 bases to trimming and J lost 5 bases, with 10 bases between them. Germline assignment: CDR1 LNHDA and CDR2 SQIVND (reference sequence). CDR3 DNA: TGTGCCAGTAGTATATTGGGGGAGGATCAGCCCCAGCATTTT. Translating gives CASSILGEDQPQHF.

This clonotype showed up just a few times. CDR3 sequence (DNA): TGTGCCAGCAGCTTAGGACGGTCAGATACGCAGTATTTT. Translation gives CASSLGRSDTQYF. This chain uses TRBV5-6 with TRBJ2-3; D remains ambiguous. The germline V and J ends were trimmed by 2 bases and 4 bases, with 8 bases remaining between them. The V gene's germline CDR1 is SGHDT and CDR2 YYEEEE. The CDR3 consists of 13 residues.

The chain recombines TRBV6-5 with TRBJ1-1; maybe TRBD1 (6 bases). Germline lookup yields CDR1 MNHEY and CDR2 SVGAGI. Trimming pared 6 bases from V and 1 base from J, leaving 18 bases between. The length of the CDR3 is 16 residues. CDR3 bases: TGTGCCAGCAGGCCAGGTCGGGGGGCTCAGAACACTGAAGCTTTCTTT. Its translation: CASRPGRGAQNTEAFF.

The V and J genes are TRBV12-3 or TRBV12-4 and TRBJ2-5, with D possibly TRBD2 on 6 matching bases. With 6 bases removed from V and 3 bases from J, the gap between germline ends came to 17 bases. The CDR3 is 15 residues long. The CDR3 DNA sequence: TGTGCCAGCAGCCGGAAGGACGCGGGGAAAGAGACCCAGTACTTC. It specifies CASSRKDAGKETQYF.